The T cell receptor (beta chain) under discussion was sequenced for a study of identical twins. TCRdb processed the 5' RACE reads anew with MiXCR; each CDR3 protein has one entry. There are about 520,000 distinct CDR3 sequences in the sample; roughly a fifth occur only once, and about 0.91% lies in the top ten. These same data were also listed under a study on T cells expressing NK-cell markers.

The TCR comes from a woman between 18 and 30 years old in good health. The sample consisted of CD4+ T cells sorted from blood.

In nucleotides, the CDR3 is TGTGCCTGGAGGAGACAGGGGATGAATCAGCCCCAGCATTTT. Its translation is CAWRRQGMNQPQHF. V usage is TRBV30 and J usage is TRBJ1-5; 8 nucleotides agree with TRBD1. The germline CDR1 and CDR2 sequences are GTSNPN and SVGIG (reference sequence). The junction had 5 bases not matched to a gene; V was cut back by 3 bases and J by 4 bases. This CDR3 contains 14 residues. The full variable domain, completed using reference TRBV30 and TRBJ1-5, is SQTIHQWPATLVQPVGSPLSLECTVEGTSNPNLYWYRQAAGRGLQLLFYSVGIGQISSEVPQNLSASRPQDRQFILSSKKLLLSDSGFYLCAWRRQGMNQPQHFGDGTRLSIL.